A selection of T cell receptor beta chains follows, all from one sample in a study of human T cells and chemical hapten exposure. TCRdb called the RACE reads again in MiXCR, with one record for every CDR3 protein. The sample carries 180,000 or so distinct CDR3 sequences, almost 30% recorded once. Sequenced here: whole blood, sampled in connection with sensitization to the hapten diphenylcyclopropenone (DPC). These receptors originate from a woman in her twenties or thirties with alopecia areata. Some clones in this sample may be carry-over from other donors' samples. CDR3s include the opening cysteine and the closing phenylalanine or tryptophan. Each record gives: D gene, clone size, J gene, V gene, CDR3 protein, CDR3 DNA. The D gene is left open where the match is weak. Only part of the rows carry a size: once, few, many, or a class if the clone is expanded.

-,once,TRBJ1-1,TRBV29-1,CSVEVGGAYTEAFF,TGCAGCGTTGAGGTTGGGGGGGCTTACACTGAAGCTTTCTTT
-,-,TRBJ2-5,TRBV6-2/TRBV6-3,CASKIGTRAETQYF,TGTGCCAGCAAGATCGGGACAAGGGCAGAGACCCAGTACTTC
-,-,TRBJ1-4,TRBV28,CASSLQRGALEKLFF,TGTGCCAGCAGTTTACAACGGGGGGCCCTGGAAAAACTGTTTTTT
-,few,TRBJ2-7,TRBV28,CASSLLGSYEQYF,TGTGCCAGCAGTTTACTAGGCAGCTACGAGCAGTACTTC
-,-,TRBJ1-2,TRBV29-1,CSVSHQAGGYTF,TGCAGCGTTTCTCACCAGGCCGGGGGCTACACCTTC
-,-,TRBJ2-2,TRBV4-3,CASGGLTNTGELFF,TGCGCCAGCGGGGGACTGACGAACACCGGGGAGCTGTTTTTT
TRBD2,few,TRBJ2-3,TRBV11-1,CASSLIAGTSGDTQYF,TGTGCCAGCAGCTTAATCGCCGGGACTAGCGGAGATACGCAGTATTTT
-,few,TRBJ2-7,TRBV11-2,CASNLTPGPYEQYF,TGTGCCAGCAACTTAACCCCGGGACCCTACGAGCAGTACTTC
-,few,TRBJ1-2,TRBV28,CASRTPTGLYYGYTF,TGTGCCAGCAGGACGCCCACAGGGTTGTACTATGGCTACACCTTC
-,-,TRBJ1-1,TRBV5-1,CASSLDPGENTEAFF,TGCGCCAGCAGCTTGGATCCAGGAGAGAACACTGAAGCTTTCTTT
-,few,TRBJ1-1,TRBV28,CASHGTPNTEAFF,TGTGCCAGCCATGGGACACCGAACACTGAAGCTTTCTTT
TRBD1,few,TRBJ2-7,TRBV5-6,CASSWMTGEVAYEQYF,TGTGCCAGCAGCTGGATGACAGGGGAGGTAGCCTACGAGCAGTACTTC
TRBD2,-,TRBJ2-1,TRBV20-1,CSARGEASGRGEQFF,TGCAGTGCCCGAGGGGAGGCTAGCGGGAGAGGTGAGCAGTTCTTC
-,many,TRBJ2-7,TRBV10-3,CAISEYEGGAYF,TGTGCCATCAGTGAGTACGAGGGCGGCGCGTACTTC
-,-,TRBJ2-2,TRBV7-8,CASSHDRTSNTGELFF,TGTGCCAGCAGCCACGACAGGACCTCGAACACCGGGGAGCTGTTTTTT
TRBD1,-,TRBJ1-4,TRBV29-1,CSVETGAEKLFF,TGCAGCGTTGAGACAGGGGCTGAAAAACTGTTTTTT